The 18 T cell receptor beta chains listed next were all sequenced from one sample in a study of blood T cell repertoires in COVID-19 (dated by TCRdb to about 2020). Library preparation employed the immunoSEQ multiplex PCR assay. The table was pulled from immuneACCESS by TCRdb, which kept in-frame rearrangements only. Such tables lose some clones; where checked, under half of the loss comes from unresolved V genes, and the rest has no known cause. The sample table shows 60,000 to 65,000 clones, and 88% are seen once. The top ten hold roughly 3.2% of the sample. Specimen: peripheral blood. The receptor source for this set is a man in his forties or fifties with active COVID-19.

The chain is built from TRBV11-2 and TRBJ2-7; 11 bases are shared with TRBD1. The CDR3 is made up of 15 amino acids. J was trimmed by 2 bases and V by 3 bases; bases with no gene match: 3. From germline, CDR1 is SGHAT and CDR2 FQNNGV. CDR3 coding DNA: TGTGCCAGCAGCTTCGGGACAGGGGGTACCTACGAGCAGTACTTC. Amino acids: CASSFGTGGTYEQYF.

The chain links TRBV3-1 (or the pseudogene TRBV3-2) to TRBJ1-2; D ambiguous. The CDR3 loop spans 17 amino acids. Germline lookup yields CDR1 LGHDT and CDR2 YNNKEL (reference sequence). V was cut by 5 bases and J by 6 bases, with 25 bases left in between. Here the CDR3 reads CASSLTPPEARTDGYTF. For the CDR3, the DNA is TGTGCCAGCAGCTTAACTCCGCCGGAGGCCAGAACGGATGGCTACACCTTC.

This chain uses TRBV11-2 with TRBJ2-1; TRBD2 might be the D (5 bases). The CDR3 loop spans 14 amino acids. Germline CDR1 reads SGHAT; CDR2 reads FQNNGV. V was pared by 5 bases and J by 10 bases, with 18 bases between. CDR3 in DNA: TGTGCCAGCAGCCTCTCTGTAGGGAGCGGCGAGCAGTTCTTC. Amino acid sequence: CASSLSVGSGEQFF.

The rearrangement uses TRBV12-3 or TRBV12-4 and TRBJ2-7; D is undetermined. This CDR3 is 12 amino acids long. V lost 10 bases and J 1 base, leaving 11 bases between the germline ends. CDR3 region: CATEAFSYEQYF. The CDR3 DNA sequence: TGTGCCACCGAAGCCTTTTCCTACGAGCAGTACTTC.

This clone was detected only once. The J gene is TRBJ2-2, the V gene TRBV27; 9 bases are shared with TRBD1. V was pared by 7 bases and J by 2 bases, with 11 bases of the junction left unmatched. Germline values: CDR1 MNHEY, CDR2 SMNVEV (reference sequence). The CDR3 spans 17 residues. CDR3 nucleotide sequence: TGTGCCAGCAAGATAACGTCGGACAGGGGAAACACCGGGGAGCTGTTTTTT. Protein sequence: CASKITSDRGNTGELFF.

This clone has a single count. The J gene is TRBJ2-2, the V gene TRBV30; D is possibly TRBD1 (5 bases). Per germline, CDR1 GTSNPN and CDR2 SVGIG (reference sequence). Trimming left V 8 bases short and J 3 bases short, with 16 bases between. This CDR3 has 14 amino acids. CDR3 sequence: CAGARGTYTGELFF. The DNA for the CDR3 is TGTGCCGGGGCGCGAGGCACCTACACCGGGGAGCTGTTTTTT.

The rearrangement links TRBV3-1 (or the pseudogene TRBV3-2) to TRBJ2-6; D may be TRBD1 (6 bases). CDR1 is LGHDT and CDR2 is YNNKEL in the germline V gene (reference sequence). This CDR3 spans 17 amino acids. V gave up 4 bases and J gave up 4 bases, with 17 bases separating them. The CDR3, as DNA: TGTGCCAGCAGCCCAATCTCCAGGGGACCCGGGGCCAACGTCCTGACTTTC. Protein sequence: CASSPISRGPGANVLTF.

The genes are TRBV15 and TRBJ1-3; D perhaps matches TRBD1 (5 bases). The germline V gene encodes CDR1 LNHNV and CDR2 YYDKDF (reference sequence). The CDR3 runs 15 residues. Between the trimmed V and J ends, which lost 0 bases and 0 bases, there was a span of 6 bases. This CDR3 is CATSREGGSGNTIYF. The CDR3 nucleotides are TGTGCCACCAGCAGAGAGGGGGGCTCTGGAAACACCATATATTTT.

V usage is TRBV11-2 and J usage is TRBJ1-2; 8 positions agree with TRBD1. The J segment lost 5 bases and the V segment lost 1 base, leaving 9 bases of the junction unmatched. The length of the CDR3 is 16 residues. The germline V gene has CDR1 SGHAT and CDR2 FQNNGV. The CDR3 region is CASSLGTLGQAYGYTF. Here the CDR3 DNA reads TGTGCCAGCAGCTTAGGTACCTTGGGACAGGCTTATGGCTACACCTTC.

The rearrangement joins TRBV3-1 (or the pseudogene TRBV3-2) to TRBJ1-2; the match to TRBD1 covers 11 bases. The germline CDR1 and CDR2 sequences are LGHDT and YNNKEL (reference sequence). V shed 2 bases, J shed 4 bases, and the junction held 3 bases outside the gene matches. The CDR3 runs 15 residues. CDR3 sequence reads: CASSQTGTGGYGYTF. For the CDR3, the DNA is TGTGCCAGCAGCCAAACCGGGACAGGGGGCTATGGCTACACCTTC.

The V and J genes are TRBV6-1 and TRBJ2-6, with D perhaps TRBD1 (5 bases). Germline CDR1 is MNHNS and CDR2 is SASEGT. Trimming cost V 2 bases and J 1 base, with 18 bases left between them. The CDR3 runs to 19 residues. The CDR3 DNA sequence: TGTGCCAGCAGTGAACGGAACCCGACAGCGAGTTCTGGGGCCAACGTCCTGACTTTC. This encodes CASSERNPTASSGANVLTF.

A word on this clone: At one end, the junction sequence differs from germline, possibly due to a read error. The chain is built from TRBV5-4 and TRBJ1-4, with TRBD1 as a possible D gene (6 bases). Germline CDR1 is SGHNT and CDR2 is YYREEE (reference sequence). The CDR3 covers 15 residues. The CDR3 sequence is CASSLGGTTNEKLFF. For the CDR3, the DNA is TGTGCCAGCAGCTTGGGTGGGACAACGAATGAAAAACTGTTTTTT.

V gene TRBV27 combines with J gene TRBJ2-2; no clear D. Germline V lookup: CDR1 MNHEY, CDR2 SMNVEV (reference sequence). V shed 7 bases and J shed 0 bases, with 12 bases lying between them. CDR3 length: 15 residues. This chain's CDR3 is CASKTQGANTGELFF. The CDR3 coding sequence is TGTGCCAGCAAAACTCAAGGAGCGAACACCGGGGAGCTGTTTTTT.

The chain couples TRBV10-3 to TRBJ2-7; 9 nucleotides line up with TRBD1. CDR3 length: 14 amino acids. With 4 bases clipped from V and 0 bases from J, the junction kept 1 base outside the gene matches. In germline, CDR1 is ENHRY, CDR2 SYGVKD. The CDR3 bases are TGTGCCATCAGTGGGGGACAGGGCTCCTACGAGCAGTACTTC. This codes for CAISGGQGSYEQYF.

The rearrangement uses TRBV27 and TRBJ1-6, with TRBD1 matching over 7 bases. The CDR3 covers 15 residues. Germline V gene data show CDR1 as MNHEY and CDR2 as SMNVEV (reference sequence). The V and J ends lost 7 bases and 7 bases, in that order; junction bases with no gene match: 10. CDR3 sequence: CASTPRGLGNSPLHF. The CDR3 nucleotides read TGTGCCAGCACCCCGAGGGGGCTCGGGAATTCACCCCTCCACTTT.

CDR3 coding DNA: TGTGCCAGCAAAAGATGGACTAGCGGGGGGGAACAAGAGACCCAGTACTTC. As protein: CASKRWTSGGEQETQYF. The chain joins TRBV2 to TRBJ2-5, with TRBD2 identical over 15 bases. V shed 7 bases and J 2 bases; nucleotides not matched to a gene: 8. The germline CDR1 and CDR2 sequences are SNHLY and FYNNEI. The CDR3 is made up of 17 amino acids.

The chain has TRBV25-1 and TRBJ1-2; D is possibly TRBD1 (5 bases). The CDR3 runs 11 residues. Trimming pared 6 bases from V and 8 bases from J, leaving 10 bases between. Germline CDR1 reads MGHDK; CDR2 reads SYGVNS. CDR3 loop: CASSNGGGYTF. The CDR3 bases are TGTGCCAGCAGCAATGGGGGGGGCTACACCTTC.

The chain has TRBV6-2 or TRBV6-3 and TRBJ2-7; D gene ambiguous. The germline gives CDR1 MNHEY, CDR2 SVGEGT. With 6 bases removed from V and 9 bases from J, the gap between germline ends came to 15 bases. This CDR3 region has 12 residues. Written as DNA, the CDR3 is TGTGCCAGCAGCCTAAACAGATTTGGGCAGTACTTC. Translating gives CASSLNRFGQYF.